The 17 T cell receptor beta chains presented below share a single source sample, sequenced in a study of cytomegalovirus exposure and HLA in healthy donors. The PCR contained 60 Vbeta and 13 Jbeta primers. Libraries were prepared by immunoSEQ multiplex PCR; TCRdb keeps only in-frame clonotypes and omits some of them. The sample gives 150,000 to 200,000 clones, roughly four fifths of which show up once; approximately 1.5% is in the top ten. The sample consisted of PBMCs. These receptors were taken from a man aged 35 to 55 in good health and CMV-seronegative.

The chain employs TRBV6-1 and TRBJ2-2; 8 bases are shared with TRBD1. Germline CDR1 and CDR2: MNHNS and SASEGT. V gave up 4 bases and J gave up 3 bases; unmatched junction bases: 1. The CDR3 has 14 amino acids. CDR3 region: CASSGQGHTGELFF. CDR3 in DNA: TGTGCCAGCAGTGGACAGGGGCACACCGGGGAGCTGTTTTTT.

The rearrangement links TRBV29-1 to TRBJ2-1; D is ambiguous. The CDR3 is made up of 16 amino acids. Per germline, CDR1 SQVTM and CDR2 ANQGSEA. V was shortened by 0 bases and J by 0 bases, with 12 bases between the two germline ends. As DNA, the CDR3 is TGCAGCGTTGAAGATCACCCTCTATTCTCCTACAATGAGCAGTTCTTC. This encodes CSVEDHPLFSYNEQFF.

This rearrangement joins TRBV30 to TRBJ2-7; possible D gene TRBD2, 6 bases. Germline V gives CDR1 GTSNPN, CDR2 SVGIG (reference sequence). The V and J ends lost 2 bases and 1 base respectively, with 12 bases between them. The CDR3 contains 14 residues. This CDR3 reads CAWSSIGSSYEQYF. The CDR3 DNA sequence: TGTGCCTGGAGTTCCATCGGGAGTTCCTACGAGCAGTACTTC.

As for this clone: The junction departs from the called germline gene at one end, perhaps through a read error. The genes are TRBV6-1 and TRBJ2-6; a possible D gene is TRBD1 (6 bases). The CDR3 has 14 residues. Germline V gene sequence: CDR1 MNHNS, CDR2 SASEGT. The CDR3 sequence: CASIDRPGVNGLTF. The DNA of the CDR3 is TGTGCCAGCATAGACAGGCCTGGGGTCAACGGCCTGACTTTC.

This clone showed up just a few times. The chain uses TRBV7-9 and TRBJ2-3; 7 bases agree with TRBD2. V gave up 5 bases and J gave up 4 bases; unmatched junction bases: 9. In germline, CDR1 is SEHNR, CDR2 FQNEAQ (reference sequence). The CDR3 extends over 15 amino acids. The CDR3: CASSIREAGADTQYF. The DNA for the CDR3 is TGTGCCAGCAGCATACGGGAGGCCGGCGCAGATACGCAGTATTTT. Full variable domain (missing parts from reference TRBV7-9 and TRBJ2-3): DTGVSQNPRHKITKRGQNVTFRCDPISEHNRLYWYRQTLGQGPEFLTYFQNEAQLEKSRLLSDRFSAERPKGSFSTLEIQRTEQGDSAMYLCASSIREAGADTQYFGPGTRLTVL.

The CDR3 bases are TGTGCCAGCAGTTTCGAGACAGGGGACACTGAAGCTTTCTTT. Protein sequence: CASSFETGDTEAFF. The chain uses TRBV6-5 and TRBJ1-1, with 8 bases matching TRBD1. Germline-derived CDR1 and CDR2 are MNHEY and SVGAGI. With 4 bases clipped from V and 3 bases from J, the junction kept 4 bases outside the gene matches. The CDR3 loop spans 14 amino acids.

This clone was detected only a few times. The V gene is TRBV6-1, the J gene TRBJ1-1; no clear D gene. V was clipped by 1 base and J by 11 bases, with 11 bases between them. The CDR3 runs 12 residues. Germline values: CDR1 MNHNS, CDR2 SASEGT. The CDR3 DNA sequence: TGTGCCAGCAGTGAAGTAAGGATGAGGGCTTTCTTT. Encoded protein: CASSEVRMRAFF.

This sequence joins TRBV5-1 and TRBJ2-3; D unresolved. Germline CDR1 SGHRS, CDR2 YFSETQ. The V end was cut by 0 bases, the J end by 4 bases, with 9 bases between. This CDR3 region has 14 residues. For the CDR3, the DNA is TGCGCCAGCAGCTTGGGAAGCTTCTCAGATACGCAGTATTTT. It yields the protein CASSLGSFSDTQYF.

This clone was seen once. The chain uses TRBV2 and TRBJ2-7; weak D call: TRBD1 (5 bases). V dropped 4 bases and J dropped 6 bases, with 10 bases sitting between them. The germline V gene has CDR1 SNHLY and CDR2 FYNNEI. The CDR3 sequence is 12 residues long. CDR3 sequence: CASSAQGSEQYV. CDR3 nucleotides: TGTGCCAGCAGTGCGCAGGGAAGCGAGCAGTACGTC.

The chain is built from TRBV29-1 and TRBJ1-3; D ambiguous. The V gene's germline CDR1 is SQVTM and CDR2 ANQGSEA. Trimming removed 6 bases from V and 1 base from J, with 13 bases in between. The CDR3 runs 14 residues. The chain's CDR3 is CSVAKTRSGNTIYF. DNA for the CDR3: TGCAGCGTCGCCAAGACAAGATCTGGAAACACCATATATTTT.

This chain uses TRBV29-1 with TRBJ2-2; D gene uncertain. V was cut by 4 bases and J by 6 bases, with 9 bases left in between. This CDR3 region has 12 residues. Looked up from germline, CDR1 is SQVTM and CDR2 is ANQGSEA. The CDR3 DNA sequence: TGCAGCGTTGTCAGACTTCCCGGGGAGCTGTTTTTT. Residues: CSVVRLPGELFF.

As DNA, the CDR3 is TGTGCCAGCAGCAGAGGACAGGGCGGCTATGGCTACACCTTC. Residues: CASSRGQGGYGYTF. The J gene is TRBJ1-2, the V gene TRBV11-2; 8 bases fit TRBD1. This CDR3 has 14 residues. V lost 5 bases, J lost 4 bases, and 6 bases stayed unmatched. The germline V gene encodes CDR1 SGHAT and CDR2 FQNNGV.

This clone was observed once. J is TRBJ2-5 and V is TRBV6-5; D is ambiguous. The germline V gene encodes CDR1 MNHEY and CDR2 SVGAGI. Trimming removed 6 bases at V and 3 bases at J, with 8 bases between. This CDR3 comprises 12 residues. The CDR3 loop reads CASSFQKETQYF. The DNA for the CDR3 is TGTGCCAGCAGCTTCCAGAAAGAGACCCAGTACTTC.

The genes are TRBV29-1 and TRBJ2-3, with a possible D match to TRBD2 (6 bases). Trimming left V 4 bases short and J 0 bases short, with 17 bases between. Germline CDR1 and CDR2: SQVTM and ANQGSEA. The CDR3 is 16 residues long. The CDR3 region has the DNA TGCAGCGTTGCAGACCACCTAGCGAGGAGCACAGATACGCAGTATTTT. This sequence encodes CSVADHLARSTDTQYF.

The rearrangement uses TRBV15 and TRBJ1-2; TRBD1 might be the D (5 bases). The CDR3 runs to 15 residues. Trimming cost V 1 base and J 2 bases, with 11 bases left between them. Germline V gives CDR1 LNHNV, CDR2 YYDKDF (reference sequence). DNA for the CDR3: TGTGCCACCAGCAGAGCGAGGGAGGGGAACTATGGCTACACCTTC. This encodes CATSRAREGNYGYTF.

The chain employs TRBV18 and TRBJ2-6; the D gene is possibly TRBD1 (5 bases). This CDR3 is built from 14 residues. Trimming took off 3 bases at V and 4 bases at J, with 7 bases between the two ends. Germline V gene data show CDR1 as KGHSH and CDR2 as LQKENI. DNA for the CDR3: TGTGCCAGCTCACCGAACAGGGGGGCCAACGTCCTGACTTTC. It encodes CASSPNRGANVLTF.

CDR3 sequence reads: CASRGTSGTDTQYF. The CDR3, as DNA: TGTGCCAGCAGAGGGACTAGCGGCACAGATACGCAGTATTTT. The chain couples TRBV2 to TRBJ2-3; TRBD2 matches at 10 bases. The junction had 1 base not matched to a gene; V was cut back by 6 bases and J by 1 base. This CDR3 is built from 14 residues. Per germline, CDR1 SNHLY and CDR2 FYNNEI.